This TCR beta chain is from a study of CD8 T cells in Susac syndrome. Trimming at V came to 4 bases and at J to 8 bases, leaving 8 bases not matched to a gene. Germline CDR1 PRHDT, CDR2 FYEKMQ (reference sequence). The CDR3 is 14 residues long. With random hexamers, 0.5 to 1 ug RNA was reverse transcribed. TCRdb used MiXCR to reprocess the immunoSEQ multiplex PCR reads, holding one entry per CDR3 protein. The table has roughly 100,000 distinct CDR3 sequences, roughly 95% seen once; the top ten hold around 0.38%. Input material: CD8+ T cells from PBMCs. The rearrangement joins TRBV13 to TRBJ2-4; TRBD1 matches at 7 bases. The TCR comes from a human donor with Susac syndrome. The CDR3 protein is CASSSGQFFDIQYF. DNA for the CDR3: TGTGCCAGCAGCTCGGGACAGTTTTTTGACATTCAGTACTTC.